These 5 T cell receptor beta chains were sequenced from one sample in a study of T cell clonality in common variable immunodeficiency. The repertoire was sequenced with immunoSEQ multiplex PCR; TCRdb's copy has only in-frame clones and lacks some. This sample carries tens of thousands of clones, none of them present only once. The sample consisted of peripheral blood mononuclear cells. The receptors come from a person aged 18 to 75 in good health.

This clone was counted many times. The read falls 3 residues short of the CDR3 end, and the missing part is taken from the germline J gene. The gene calls are TRBV10-3 and TRBJ2-1, with TRBD2 matching over 14 bases. This CDR3 is built from 15 residues. The germline CDR1 and CDR2 sequences are ENHRY and SYGVKD. The V segment lost 6 bases and the J segment 8 bases; nucleotides outside the gene matches: 6. The CDR3 bases that were read are TGTGCCATCAGGCCGGGACTAGCGGGAGAGGATGAG. Protein product: CAIRPGLAGEDE. The complete CDR3 protein is CAIRPGLAGEDEQFF.

This clone has ten or more counts. With the read ending 3 residues before the CDR3 end, the germline J gene is used to fill in that end. The chain has TRBV7-9 and TRBJ2-7, with D perhaps matching TRBD2 (5 bases). This CDR3 is built from 13 residues. V was cut by 5 bases and J by 3 bases, with 11 bases left in between. Germline assignment: CDR1 SEHNR and CDR2 FQNEAQ (reference sequence). CDR3 region: CASSPEGRYEQYF. Partial CDR3 DNA: TGTGCCAGCAGCCCCGAGGGCCGCTACGAG.

This clone was counted between two and nine times. The read terminates 3 residues before the CDR3 end, so the remaining end is supplied by the germline J gene. V is TRBV19 and J is TRBJ1-1, with D perhaps matching TRBD1 (6 bases). The CDR3 is made up of 15 amino acids. Between the trimmed V and J ends, which lost 10 bases and 1 base, there was a span of 19 bases. Germline CDR1 and CDR2: LNHDA and SQIVND (reference sequence). The CDR3 DNA, read in part, is TGTGCCACATCGGTGCAGGGGATGGGGAACACTGAA. It translates to CATSVQGMGNTE. The CDR3 reads in full as CATSVQGMGNTEAFF.

This clone was seen more than once but under ten times. The part of the CDR3 DNA that was read is TGTGCCAGCAGCCCCATGACAGGGGGGGCAGATACC. Protein: CASSPMTGGADT. In full, the CDR3 reads CASSPMTGGADTQYF. The chain carries TRBV7-3 and TRBJ2-5; 9 nucleotides align to TRBD1. The read ends 3 residues before the CDR3 terminus; that terminus is restored from the germline J gene. The CDR3 has 15 amino acids. The germline V gene has CDR1 SGHTA and CDR2 FQGTGA.

Concerning this clone: The read is 3 residues too short to cover the CDR3 end, so that end is filled in from the germline J gene. The J gene is TRBJ1-2, the V gene TRBV18; 7 positions agree with TRBD1. Germline V CDR1 and CDR2: KGHSH, LQKENI. This CDR3 contains 13 residues. CDR3 sequence: CASSPTGENIYTF. The DNA read from the CDR3 is TGTGCCAGCTCACCCACAGGGGAAAACATC.